A selection of T cell receptor beta chains follows, all from one sample in a study of blood T cell repertoires in COVID-19. Data came from immunoSEQ multiplex PCR; TCRdb stores just in-frame clones and leaves some out. This sample carries about 150,000 clones, over 75% of them seen once, and the ten largest clones take 3%. The source material was peripheral blood. These receptors were collected from a woman aged 60-70 years with active COVID-19. Each CDR3 is given without its conserved first and last residue. Fields, in order: J gene, V gene, CDR3 protein.

J gene: TRBJ1-2
V gene: TRBV10-3
CDR3 protein: APRQGACGGYT

J gene: TRBJ2-4
V gene: TRBV2
CDR3 protein: ASSDGGRAKNIQY

J gene: TRBJ2-7
V gene: TRBV29-1
CDR3 protein: SVGGLAGTYEQY

J gene: TRBJ2-1
V gene: TRBV18
CDR3 protein: ASSLLARSSYNEQF

J gene: TRBJ2-1
V gene: TRBV7-9
CDR3 protein: ASSLGTGWNEQF

J gene: TRBJ2-3
V gene: TRBV29-1
CDR3 protein: SVAAGGFTDTQY

J gene: TRBJ1-2
V gene: TRBV10-3
CDR3 protein: AISDPNTGGAGGYT

J gene: TRBJ2-1
V gene: TRBV7-2
CDR3 protein: ASSSTSGRDGQF

J gene: TRBJ1-1
V gene: TRBV14
CDR3 protein: ASSQDRRSTEAF

J gene: TRBJ2-5
V gene: TRBV9
CDR3 protein: ASRKAIRTVQQETQY

J gene: TRBJ1-2
V gene: TRBV5-5
CDR3 protein: ASSIGTGYGYT

J gene: TRBJ2-1
V gene: TRBV11-2
CDR3 protein: ASSLDLAALGEQF

J gene: TRBJ2-7
V gene: TRBV27
CDR3 protein: ASSPHEQRPRNEQY

J gene: TRBJ1-3
V gene: TRBV15
CDR3 protein: ATSRNSRGYGNTIY

J gene: TRBJ1-4
V gene: TRBV4-1
CDR3 protein: ASSQDDRGEEKLF

J gene: TRBJ1-6
V gene: TRBV4-3
CDR3 protein: ASSHSGTDVDSPLH

J gene: TRBJ2-7
V gene: TRBV6-5
CDR3 protein: ASSPREDYEQY

J gene: TRBJ2-1
V gene: TRBV15
CDR3 protein: ATSSRLQGYNEQF

J gene: TRBJ2-7
V gene: TRBV2
CDR3 protein: ASTGTLTYEQY

J gene: TRBJ2-3
V gene: TRBV7-6
CDR3 protein: ASSSLPIITGTSARWDTQY

J gene: TRBJ2-7
V gene: TRBV2
CDR3 protein: ASTLQGGTSSSEQY

J gene: TRBJ2-3
V gene: TRBV28
CDR3 protein: ASSFPLAVISTDTQY

J gene: TRBJ2-5
V gene: TRBV5-5
CDR3 protein: ASSLEQEETQY

J gene: TRBJ2-3
V gene: TRBV9
CDR3 protein: ASSPGSGTDTQY

J gene: TRBJ1-5
V gene: TRBV6-2/TRBV6-3
CDR3 protein: ASSYSGTGGRAQH

J gene: TRBJ2-7
V gene: TRBV2
CDR3 protein: ASRLEAGGLNEQY